These T cell receptor beta chains were read from a single sample in a study of blood T cells in healthy people across ages. TCRdb reanalysed the 5' RACE reads using MiXCR and keeps one entry per CDR3 protein. The sample carries approximately 290,000 distinct CDR3 sequences, about 25% recorded once. The sequenced sample was blood. Source of these receptors: a woman aged 65 to 85 in good health. CDR3s include the opening cysteine and the closing phenylalanine or tryptophan. D genes are given only for firm matches. Clone size, where shown, is once, few, many, or a class for clones that have expanded.

V	J	size	D	DNA	CDR3
TRBV9	TRBJ2-6	few	TRBD1	TGTGCCAGTACTCAGGGGGCTGGGGCCAACGTCCTGACTTTC	CASTQGAGANVLTF
TRBV28	TRBJ2-1	few	TRBD2	TGTGCCAGCAGGCCACCCGGGACTAGCGGTTACAATGAGCAGTTCTTC	CASRPPGTSGYNEQFF
TRBV21-1	TRBJ2-1	NA	NA	TGTGCCAGCAGCCGACCGCGAGTCCTCTACAATGAGCAGTTCTTC	CASSRPRVLYNEQFF
TRBV28	TRBJ2-7	few	TRBD2	TGTGCCAGCAGTTTAGGGACTAGCGGAATAAGCGAGCAGTACTTC	CASSLGTSGISEQYF
TRBV4-3	TRBJ2-1	few	TRBD2	TGCGCCAGCAGCCAAGAGGCGGCGGGAGAGGACGTGAATGAGCAGTTCTTC	CASSQEAAGEDVNEQFF
TRBV20-1	TRBJ2-1	few	NA	TGCAGTGCTAGAGATTATGAGCAGTTCTTC	CSARDYEQFF
TRBV20-1	TRBJ2-1	NA	TRBD1	TGCAGTGCTAGACCTCGGACAGGGGGGTCCCACAATGAGCAGTTCTTC	CSARPRTGGSHNEQFF
TRBV6-5	TRBJ2-1	few	NA	TGTGCCAGCAGTTCTCGGGGAAACCTAGCTTTCTATGAGCAGTTCTTC	CASSSRGNLAFYEQFF
TRBV6-1	TRBJ2-2	NA	NA	TGTGCCAGCAGCCGACAAGACAGCCCGAACACCGGGGAGCTGTTTTTT	CASSRQDSPNTGELFF
TRBV28	TRBJ2-5	many	NA	TGTGCCAGCAGCAACCCCTCCCGGGGGGAGACCCAGTACTTC	CASSNPSRGETQYF
TRBV28	TRBJ1-4	NA	TRBD1	TGTGCCAGCAGTTCCGGACAGGGGTGGGAAAAACTGTTTTTT	CASSSGQGWEKLFF
TRBV7-9	TRBJ1-2	NA	TRBD1	TGTGCCAGCAGCATAGTAGCCGCCGGGACAGGCGTGCGTGGCTACACCTTC	CASSIVAAGTGVRGYTF
TRBV14	TRBJ2-5	NA	TRBD2	TGTGCCAGCAGCCAGATGGGGACTAGCGGGAGGCCGAAAGAGACCCAGTACTTC	CASSQMGTSGRPKETQYF
TRBV6-2/TRBV6-3	TRBJ2-5	NA	TRBD2	TGTGCCAGCAGTTACCCGGGAGGTCGGCGGGAGACCCAGTACTTC	CASSYPGGRRETQYF
TRBV6-5	TRBJ2-7	few	TRBD1	TGTGCCAGCAGTTACGCTGAGCCGGGACAGTCGGTTTACGAGCAGTACTTC	CASSYAEPGQSVYEQYF
TRBV14	TRBJ2-1	few	NA	TGTGCCAGCAGCCAGCGGGTATACAATGAGCAGTTCTTC	CASSQRVYNEQFF
TRBV10-3	TRBJ1-4	NA	TRBD1	TGTGCCATCAGTGGGGACAGGGAAGATGAAAAACTGTTTTTT	CAISGDREDEKLFF
TRBV12-3/TRBV12-4	TRBJ2-1	few	TRBD2	TGTGCCAGCAATTCCGGGACTATGGGCTCCAATGAGCAGTTCTTC	CASNSGTMGSNEQFF
TRBV5-1	TRBJ1-1	NA	TRBD1	TGCGCCAGCAGCCTCCCGGGACAGTTCACTGAAGCTTTCTTT	CASSLPGQFTEAFF
TRBV18	TRBJ1-2	few	NA	TGTGCCAGCTCCGGAGGATCGGGCTACACCTTC	CASSGGSGYTF
TRBV28	TRBJ1-1	NA	TRBD1	TGTGCCAGCAGACAACAGGGGGGAGAAGCTTTCTTT	CASRQQGGEAFF
TRBV29-1	TRBJ2-5	NA	NA	TGCAGCGCTGGGTCAGGGGAGGGAGTAGGGCAAGAGACCCAGTACTTC	CSAGSGEGVGQETQYF
TRBV28	TRBJ2-5	NA	NA	TGTGCCAGCAGTTTAAAGTTTGGCTTCGTGGAGACCCAGTACTTC	CASSLKFGFVETQYF
TRBV28	TRBJ2-7	NA	NA	TGTGCCAGCAGCCCGCCGGAGGTGGAGCAGTACTTC	CASSPPEVEQYF
TRBV5-1	TRBJ2-7	few	TRBD2	TGCGCCAGCAGCTTGGCGGCTAGCGGGAGCCCCCCCTACGAGCAGTACTTC	CASSLAASGSPPYEQYF
TRBV2	TRBJ1-1	NA	NA	TGTGCCAGCAGGCCCCAAGCAGGAGGAGGGATGAACACTGAAGCTTTCTTT	CASRPQAGGGMNTEAFF
TRBV6-1	TRBJ1-6	few	NA	TGTGCCAGCAGTCCCCACGGACGCCTCAGGTCACCCCTCCACTTT	CASSPHGRLRSPLHF
TRBV20-1	TRBJ1-5	few	TRBD1	TGCAGTGCTAGAAGACCGGGACAGGGTATTATAGGCAATCAGCCCCAGCATTTT	CSARRPGQGIIGNQPQHF
TRBV12-3/TRBV12-4	TRBJ2-1	few	NA	TGTGCCAGCACCGGGGCCAATGAGCAGTTCTTC	CASTGANEQFF
TRBV7-6	TRBJ2-5	few	TRBD1	TGTGCCAGCAGCTTAACGACAGGGGGGGAGACCCAGTACTTC	CASSLTTGGETQYF
TRBV29-1	TRBJ1-2	few	NA	TGCAGCGTTAGAGGGGATGGCTACACCTTC	CSVRGDGYTF
TRBV29-1	TRBJ2-5	few	TRBD2	TGCAGCGTTGCTTCTGCTAGCGGGAAGCTAGAGACCCAGTACTTC	CSVASASGKLETQYF
TRBV6-2/TRBV6-3	TRBJ2-1	NA	TRBD2	TGTGCCAGCAGTTACTCGAGGGCTAGCGGGACCGGTGAGCAGTTCTTC	CASSYSRASGTGEQFF
TRBV20-1	TRBJ2-2	many	NA	TGCAGTGCTAGAGATCGGGGGCTATTATCCGGGGAGCTGTTTTTT	CSARDRGLLSGELFF
TRBV7-9	TRBJ2-1	few	NA	TGTGCCAGCAGCTTCGACATCCCGGTGTCCGTGTTCTTC	CASSFDIPVSVFF
TRBV28	TRBJ1-4	NA	NA	TGTGCCAGCAGTTTACTAGGGTCTAATGAAAAACTGTTTTTT	CASSLLGSNEKLFF
TRBV6-5	TRBJ2-3	NA	TRBD1	TGTGCCAGCAGTTCGGGACAGGGAAGTAGAACAGATACGCAGTATTTT	CASSSGQGSRTDTQYF
TRBV28	TRBJ2-5	many	NA	TGTGCCAGCCGATCGCCGATGCGGGGACAAGAGACCCAGTACTTC	CASRSPMRGQETQYF
TRBV5-1	TRBJ2-1	NA	TRBD2	TGCGCCAGCAGCGGGGGGGGACTAGCGGGATACAATGAGCAGTTCTTC	CASSGGGLAGYNEQFF
TRBV6-6	TRBJ1-1	few	NA	TGTGCCAGCAGTCGGGCCGGGAGTTACACTGAAGCTTTCTTT	CASSRAGSYTEAFF
TRBV14	TRBJ2-3	NA	NA	TGTGCCAGCAGCCAAGCCACCCCTAGCACAGATACGCAGTATTTT	CASSQATPSTDTQYF
TRBV7-2	TRBJ1-5	few	NA	TGTGCCAGCAGCTTAGGCCGAGACAGGAATCAGCCCCAGCATTTT	CASSLGRDRNQPQHF
TRBV7-2	TRBJ2-2	few	TRBD2	TGTGCCAGCAGCTTCCGAGCGGGACGGGCGAACACCGGGGAGCTGTTTTTT	CASSFRAGRANTGELFF
TRBV4-1	TRBJ2-7	few	NA	TGCGCCAGCAGCCAAGAAAATGCCGACGCCGAGCAGTACTTC	CASSQENADAEQYF
TRBV6-5	TRBJ1-1	few	NA	TGTGCCACTCTGCGGAGCGGAAGAGGGACTGAAGCTTTCTTT	CATLRSGRGTEAFF
TRBV10-3	TRBJ2-7	NA	NA	TGTGCCATCAGGACCGGGACCCGGAACGACGAGCAGTACTTC	CAIRTGTRNDEQYF
TRBV20-1	TRBJ1-4	NA	NA	TGCAGTGCTAGAGAGTACTCTAATGAAAAACTGTTTTTT	CSAREYSNEKLFF
TRBV7-9	TRBJ2-5	few	NA	TGTGCCAGCAGCTTCGAACAGGGGGGGGATGGTTGGTTCTTC	CASSFEQGGDGWFF
TRBV15	TRBJ2-7	NA	NA	TGTGCCACCAGCAGAGGTTCCTACGGGCAGTACTTC	CATSRGSYGQYF
TRBV7-9	TRBJ2-1	NA	NA	TGTGCCAGCAGCCCGTTACCGGGAGCATCTCTGGATGAGCAGTTCTTC	CASSPLPGASLDEQFF
TRBV28	TRBJ2-7	NA	NA	TGTGCCAGCAGCTCAAACCAGGGGATCAGCTACGAGCAGTACTTC	CASSSNQGISYEQYF
TRBV20-1	TRBJ2-7	once	TRBD2	TGCAGAGCTAGCGGGAAGGTCTCCTACGAGCAGTACTTC	CRASGKVSYEQYF
TRBV5-1	TRBJ1-2	NA	TRBD1	TGCGCCAGCAGACCGGGACAGGGTAATGGCTACACCTTC	CASRPGQGNGYTF
TRBV5-1	TRBJ2-5	NA	NA	TGCGCCAGCAGCCTGATGCCGACAGGCCAAGAGACCCAGTACTTC	CASSLMPTGQETQYF
TRBV6-6	TRBJ2-5	NA	TRBD2	TGTGCCAGCAGTTTAAGAACTAGCGGGAGTTACAATGAGCAGCTCTTC	CASSLRTSGSYNEQLF